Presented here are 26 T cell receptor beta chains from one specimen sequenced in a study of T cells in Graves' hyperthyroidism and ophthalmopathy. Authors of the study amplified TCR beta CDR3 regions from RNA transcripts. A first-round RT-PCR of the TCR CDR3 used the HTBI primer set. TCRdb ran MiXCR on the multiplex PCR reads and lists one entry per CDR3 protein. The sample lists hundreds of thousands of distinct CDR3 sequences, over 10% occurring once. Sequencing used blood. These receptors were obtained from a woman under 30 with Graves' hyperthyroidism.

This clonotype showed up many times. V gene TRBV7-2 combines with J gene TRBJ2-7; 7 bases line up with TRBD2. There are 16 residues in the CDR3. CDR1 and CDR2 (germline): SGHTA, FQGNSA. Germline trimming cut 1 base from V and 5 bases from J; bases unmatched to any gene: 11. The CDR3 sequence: CASSLGWGGPSDEQYF. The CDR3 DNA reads TGTGCCAGCAGCTTAGGGTGGGGAGGGCCTTCGGACGAGCAGTACTTC.

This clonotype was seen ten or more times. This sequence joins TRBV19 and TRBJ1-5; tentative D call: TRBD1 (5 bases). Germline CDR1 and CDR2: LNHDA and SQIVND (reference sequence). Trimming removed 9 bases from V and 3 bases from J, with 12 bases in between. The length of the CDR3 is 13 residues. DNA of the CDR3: TGTGCCAGCCGCGACAGAATCAATCAGCCCCAGCATTTT. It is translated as CASRDRINQPQHF.

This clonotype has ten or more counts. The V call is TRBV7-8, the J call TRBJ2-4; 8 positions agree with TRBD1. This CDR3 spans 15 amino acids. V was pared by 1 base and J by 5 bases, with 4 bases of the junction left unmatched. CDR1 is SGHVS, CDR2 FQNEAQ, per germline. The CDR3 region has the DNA TGTGCCAGCAGCTTAGGACAGGGGTTGGAAAACATTCAGTACTTC. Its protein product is CASSLGQGLENIQYF.

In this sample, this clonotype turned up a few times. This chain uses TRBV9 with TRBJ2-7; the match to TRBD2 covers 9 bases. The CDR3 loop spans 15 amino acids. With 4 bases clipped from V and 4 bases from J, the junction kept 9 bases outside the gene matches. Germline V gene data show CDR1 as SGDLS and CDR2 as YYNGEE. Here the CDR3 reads CASSQGGLAAYEQYF. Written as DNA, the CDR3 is TGTGCCAGCAGCCAGGGGGGACTAGCCGCGTACGAGCAGTACTTC.

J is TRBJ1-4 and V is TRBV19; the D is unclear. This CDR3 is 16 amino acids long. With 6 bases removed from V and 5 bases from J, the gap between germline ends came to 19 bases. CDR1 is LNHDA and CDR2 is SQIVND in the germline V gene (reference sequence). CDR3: CASRLGMGRMNEKLFF. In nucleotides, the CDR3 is TGTGCCAGTAGGCTGGGGATGGGTCGGATGAATGAAAAACTGTTTTTT.

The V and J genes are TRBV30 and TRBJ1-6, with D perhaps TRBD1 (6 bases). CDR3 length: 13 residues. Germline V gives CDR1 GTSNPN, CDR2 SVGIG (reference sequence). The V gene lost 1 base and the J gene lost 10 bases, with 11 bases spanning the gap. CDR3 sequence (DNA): TGTGCCTGGAGTGAGGGGGTGAAATCACCCCTCCACTTT. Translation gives CAWSEGVKSPLHF.

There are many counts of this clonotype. In nucleotides, the CDR3 is TGTGCCAGCAGCGAACAGGGATGGAATGAGCAGTTCTTC. Protein sequence: CASSEQGWNEQFF. The chain couples TRBV13 to TRBJ2-1; D perhaps matches TRBD1 (6 bases). Germline values: CDR1 PRHDT, CDR2 FYEKMQ (reference sequence). The CDR3 is made up of 13 amino acids. V was clipped by 5 bases and J by 7 bases, with 12 bases between them.

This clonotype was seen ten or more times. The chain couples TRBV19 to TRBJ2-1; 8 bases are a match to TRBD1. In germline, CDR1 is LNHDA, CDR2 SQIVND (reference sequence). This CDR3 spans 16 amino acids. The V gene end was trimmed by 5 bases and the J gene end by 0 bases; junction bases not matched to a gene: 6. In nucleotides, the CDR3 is TGTGCCAGTAGTTGGACAGGGAAGAGCTCCTACAATGAGCAGTTCTTC. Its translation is CASSWTGKSSYNEQFF.

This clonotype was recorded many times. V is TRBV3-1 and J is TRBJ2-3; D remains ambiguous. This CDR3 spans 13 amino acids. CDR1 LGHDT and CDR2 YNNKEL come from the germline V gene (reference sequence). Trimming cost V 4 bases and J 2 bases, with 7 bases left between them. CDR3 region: CASSPRFTDTQYF. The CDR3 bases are TGTGCCAGCAGCCCCCGATTCACAGATACGCAGTATTTT.

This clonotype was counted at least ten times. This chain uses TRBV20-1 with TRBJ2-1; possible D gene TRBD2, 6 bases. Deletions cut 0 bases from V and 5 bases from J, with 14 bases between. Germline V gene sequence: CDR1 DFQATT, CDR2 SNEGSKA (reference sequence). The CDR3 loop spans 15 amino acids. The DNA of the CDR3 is TGCAGTGCTAGAGATGGAGGGTTCCGGGACAATGAGCAGTTCTTC. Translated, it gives CSARDGGFRDNEQFF.

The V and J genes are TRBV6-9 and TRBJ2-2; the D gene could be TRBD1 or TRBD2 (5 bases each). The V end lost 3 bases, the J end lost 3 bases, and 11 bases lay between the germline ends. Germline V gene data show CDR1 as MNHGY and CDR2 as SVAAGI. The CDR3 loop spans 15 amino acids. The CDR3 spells CASSYPGRYTGELFF. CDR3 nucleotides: TGTGCCAGCAGTTACCCGGGGCGATACACCGGGGAGCTGTTTTTT.

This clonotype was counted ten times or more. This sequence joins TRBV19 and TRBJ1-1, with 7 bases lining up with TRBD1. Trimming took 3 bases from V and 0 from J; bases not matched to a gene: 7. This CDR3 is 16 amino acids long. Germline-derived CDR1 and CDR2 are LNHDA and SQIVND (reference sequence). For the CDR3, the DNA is TGTGCCAGTAGTATCCCCAGGGGGTATCTGAACACTGAAGCTTTCTTT. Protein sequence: CASSIPRGYLNTEAFF. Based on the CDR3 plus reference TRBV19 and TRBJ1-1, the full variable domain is DGGITQSPKYLFRKEGQNVTLSCEQNLNHDAMYWYRQDPGQGLRLIYYSQIVNDFQKGDIAEGYSVSREKKESFPLTVTSAQKNPTAFYLCASSIPRGYLNTEAFFGQGTRLTVV.

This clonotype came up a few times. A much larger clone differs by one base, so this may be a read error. The CDR3 is CASSHYLEQGHQPQHF. CDR3 bases: TGTGCCAGCAGCCACTATCTGGAACAGGGGCATCAGCCCCAGCATTTT. The rearrangement joins TRBV16 to TRBJ1-5, with 7 positions matching TRBD1. CDR3 size: 16 residues. CDR1 and CDR2 (germline): KGHSY, FQNENV. The V gene end was trimmed by 3 bases and the J gene end by 5 bases; junction bases not matched to a gene: 10.

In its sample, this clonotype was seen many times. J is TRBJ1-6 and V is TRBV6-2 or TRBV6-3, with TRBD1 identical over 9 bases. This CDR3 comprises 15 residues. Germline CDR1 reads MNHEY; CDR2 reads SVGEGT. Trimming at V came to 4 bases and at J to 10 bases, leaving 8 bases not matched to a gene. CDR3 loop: CASSSPGQGASPLHF. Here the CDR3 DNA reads TGTGCCAGCAGTTCCCCGGGACAGGGAGCATCACCCCTCCACTTT.

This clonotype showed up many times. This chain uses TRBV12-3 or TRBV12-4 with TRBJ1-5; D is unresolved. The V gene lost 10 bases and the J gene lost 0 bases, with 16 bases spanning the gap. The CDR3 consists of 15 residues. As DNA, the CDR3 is TGTGCCACCTACATGAATAACCCTAGCAATCAGCCCCAGCATTTT. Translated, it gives CATYMNNPSNQPQHF.

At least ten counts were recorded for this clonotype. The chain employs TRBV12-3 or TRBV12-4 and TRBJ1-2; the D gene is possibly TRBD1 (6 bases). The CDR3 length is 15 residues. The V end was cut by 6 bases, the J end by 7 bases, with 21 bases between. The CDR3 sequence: CASSLTGPAASGYTF. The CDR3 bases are TGTGCCAGCAGCTTGACAGGACCTGCTGCAAGTGGCTACACCTTC.

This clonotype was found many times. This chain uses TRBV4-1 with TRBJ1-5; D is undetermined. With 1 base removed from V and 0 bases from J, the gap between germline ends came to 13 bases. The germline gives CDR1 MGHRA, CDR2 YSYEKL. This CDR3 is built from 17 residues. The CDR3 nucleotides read TGCGCCAGCAGCCAAGGGGCAGGCTTTGGTAGCAATCAGCCCCAGCATTTT. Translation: CASSQGAGFGSNQPQHF.

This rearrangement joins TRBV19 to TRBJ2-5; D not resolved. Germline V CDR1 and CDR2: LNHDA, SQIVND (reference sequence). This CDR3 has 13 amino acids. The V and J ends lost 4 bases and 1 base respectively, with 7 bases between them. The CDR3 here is CASSKSLQETQYF. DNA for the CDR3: TGTGCCAGTAGTAAAAGCCTCCAAGAGACCCAGTACTTC.

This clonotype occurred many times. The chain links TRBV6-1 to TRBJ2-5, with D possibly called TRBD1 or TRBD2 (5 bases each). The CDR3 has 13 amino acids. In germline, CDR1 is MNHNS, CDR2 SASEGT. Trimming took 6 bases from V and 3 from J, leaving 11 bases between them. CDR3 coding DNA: TGTGCCAGCAGAACCCGAGGGGAAGAGACCCAGTACTTC. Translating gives CASRTRGEETQYF.

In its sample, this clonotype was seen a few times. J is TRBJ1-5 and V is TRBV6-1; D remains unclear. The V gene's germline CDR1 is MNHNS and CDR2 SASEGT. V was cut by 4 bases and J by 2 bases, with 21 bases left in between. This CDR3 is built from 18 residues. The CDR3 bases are TGTGCCAGCAGTGGGCGGGCGATCGGGCGGAAGGGCAATCAGCCCCAGCATTTT. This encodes CASSGRAIGRKGNQPQHF.

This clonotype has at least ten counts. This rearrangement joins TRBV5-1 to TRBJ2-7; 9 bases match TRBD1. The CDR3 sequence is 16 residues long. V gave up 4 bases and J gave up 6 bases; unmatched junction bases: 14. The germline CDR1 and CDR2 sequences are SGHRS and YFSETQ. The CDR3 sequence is CASSKARDRVTGEQYF. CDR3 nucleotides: TGCGCCAGCAGCAAAGCCCGGGACAGGGTCACCGGCGAGCAGTACTTC.

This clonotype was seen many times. DNA of the CDR3: TGTGCCAGCAGCAAGGTTGGGAGCTCCTACAATGAGCAGTTCTTC. Translating it yields CASSKVGSSYNEQFF. The chain links TRBV5-8 to TRBJ2-1, with D maybe TRBD2 (5 bases). In germline, CDR1 is SGHTS, CDR2 YDEGEE. V lost 4 bases, J lost 0 bases, and 11 bases lay in between. CDR3 length: 15 residues.

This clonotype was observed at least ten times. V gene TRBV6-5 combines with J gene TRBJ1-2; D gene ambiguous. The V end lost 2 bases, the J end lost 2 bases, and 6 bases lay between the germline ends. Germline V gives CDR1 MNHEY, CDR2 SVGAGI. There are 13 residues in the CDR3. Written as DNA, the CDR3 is TGTGCCAGCAGTTACGCGGCAAACTATGGCTACACCTTC. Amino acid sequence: CASSYAANYGYTF.

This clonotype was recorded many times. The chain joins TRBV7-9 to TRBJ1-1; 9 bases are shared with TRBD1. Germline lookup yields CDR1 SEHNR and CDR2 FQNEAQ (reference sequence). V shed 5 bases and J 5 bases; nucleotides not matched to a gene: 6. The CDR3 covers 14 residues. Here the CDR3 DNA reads TGTGCCAGCAGCGTACAGGGGGCGGAAACTGAAGCTTTCTTT. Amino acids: CASSVQGAETEAFF.

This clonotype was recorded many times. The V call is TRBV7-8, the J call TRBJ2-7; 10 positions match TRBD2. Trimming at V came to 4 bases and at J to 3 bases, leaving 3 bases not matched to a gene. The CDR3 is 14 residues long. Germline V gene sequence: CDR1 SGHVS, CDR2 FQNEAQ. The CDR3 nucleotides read TGTGCCAGCAGCTCTAGCGGGAGATACTACGAGCAGTACTTC. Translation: CASSSSGRYYEQYF.

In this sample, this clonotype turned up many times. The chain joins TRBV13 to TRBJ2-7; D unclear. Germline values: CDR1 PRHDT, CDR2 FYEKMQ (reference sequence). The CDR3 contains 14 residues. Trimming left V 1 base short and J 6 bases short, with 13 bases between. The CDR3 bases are TGTGCCAGCAGCTTAGCTGGCCCGGTAGGCGAGCAGTACTTC. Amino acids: CASSLAGPVGEQYF. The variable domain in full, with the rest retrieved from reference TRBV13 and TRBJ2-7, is AAGVIQSPRHLIKEKRETATLKCYPIPRHDTVYWYQQGPGQDPQFLISFYEKMQSDKGSIPDRFSAQQFSDYHSELNMSSLELGDSALYFCASSLAGPVGEQYFGPGTRLTVT.